This T cell receptor beta chain derives from a study of T cells in localized non-small cell lung cancer. V gave up 2 bases and J gave up 5 bases, with 9 bases separating them. Germline CDR1 reads LGHNA; CDR2 reads YSLEER. The CDR3 is 14 amino acids. Sequencing was performed with immunoSEQ multiplex PCR; in TCRdb, only in-frame clones are kept and a portion is missing. The table records tens of thousands of clones, 84% of them present only once. The sample consisted of peripheral blood, taken before any cancer treatment. This chain connects TRBV4-3 to TRBJ1-4; a weak D match, TRBD1 (6 bases). The clonotype was recovered from a man between 40 and 70 years old with stage I lung adenocarcinoma. The DNA of the CDR3 is TGCGCCAGCAGCCAATTCGGACAGAATGAAAAACTGTTTTTT. Translating gives CASSQFGQNEKLFF.